A single sample is the source of the 21 T cell receptor beta chains below, sequenced in a study of blood T cell repertoires in COVID-19. TCRdb keeps only in-frame clones here, not all; method: immunoSEQ multiplex PCR. The data show about 160,000 clones, 75% to 90% seen once. The source material was PBMCs or T cells enriched from blood (not recorded which). These receptors all come from a woman aged 45 to 65 who had recovered from COVID-19.

The V call is TRBV15, the J call TRBJ1-2; D uncertain. Germline V lookup: CDR1 LNHNV, CDR2 YYDKDF (reference sequence). The ends were cut back, 0 bases at V and 7 bases at J, with 15 bases in the middle. The length of the CDR3 is 15 residues. The CDR3 loop is CATSRDGAFYSGYTF. The CDR3 DNA is TGTGCCACCAGCAGAGACGGAGCGTTCTATTCTGGCTACACCTTC.

The chain couples TRBV19 to TRBJ1-1; D is perhaps TRBD1 (5 bases). Germline CDR1 is LNHDA and CDR2 is SQIVND (reference sequence). Trimming cost V 4 bases and J 1 base, with 10 bases left between them. The CDR3 contains 14 residues. The CDR3 nucleotides are TGTGCCAGTAGTACCGGACACCCGAACACTGAAGCTTTCTTT. Protein product: CASSTGHPNTEAFF.

The chain joins TRBV9 to TRBJ1-1, with TRBD1 matching 9 bases. This CDR3 has 15 residues. With V trimmed by 3 bases and J by 5 bases, 8 bases remained unmatched. Germline values: CDR1 SGDLS, CDR2 YYNGEE. CDR3 residues: CASSAGQGLGTEAFF. Here the CDR3 DNA reads TGTGCCAGCAGCGCCGGACAGGGGTTGGGGACTGAAGCTTTCTTT.

The chain links TRBV2 to TRBJ1-6; D unclear. CDR1 is SNHLY, CDR2 FYNNEI, per germline. V was shortened by 7 bases and J by 0 bases, with 7 bases between the two germline ends. CDR3 length: 14 residues. The CDR3: CASKLGSYNSPLHF. The CDR3 DNA follows: TGTGCCAGCAAGCTAGGCTCCTATAATTCACCCCTCCACTTT. Full variable domain (remainder filled in from reference TRBV2 and TRBJ1-6): EPEVTQTPSHQVTQMGQEVILRCVPISNHLYFYWYRQILGQKVEFLVSFYNNEISEKSEIFDDQFSVERPDGSNFTLKIRSTKLEDSAMYFCASKLGSYNSPLHFGNGTRLTVT.

This clone was observed once. The chain joins TRBV5-4 to TRBJ1-6, with D hard to call. The CDR3 consists of 15 residues. V lost 4 bases, J lost 5 bases, and 13 bases lay in between. From germline, CDR1 is SGHNT and CDR2 YYREEE (reference sequence). The CDR3 is CASSPAAGNNSPLHF. CDR3 in DNA: TGTGCCAGCAGCCCCGCGGCCGGTAATAATTCACCCCTCCACTTT.

This sequence joins TRBV11-3 and TRBJ1-1, with 7 bases aligning to TRBD1. The CDR3 has 15 residues. Trimming cost V 5 bases and J 4 bases; bases outside gene matches: 10. Germline CDR1 reads SGHNT; CDR2 reads YENEEA. In DNA form, the CDR3 reads TGTGCCAGCAGCCCAAGACAGGGATGGGCCACTGAAGCTTTCTTT. Its protein product is CASSPRQGWATEAFF.

The chain has TRBV6-4 and TRBJ1-1; D ambiguous. The CDR3 contains 13 residues. CDR1 and CDR2 from the germline V gene are MRHNA and SNTAGT. The germline V and J ends were trimmed by 4 bases and 2 bases, with 8 bases remaining between them. The CDR3 is CASSGGENTEAFF. The CDR3 coding sequence is TGTGCCAGCAGTGGCGGGGAAAACACTGAAGCTTTCTTT.

V gene TRBV18 combines with J gene TRBJ2-3; unclear D gene. V was trimmed by 3 bases and J by 2 bases, leaving 3 bases between them. CDR1 and CDR2 from the germline V gene are KGHSH and LQKENI. This CDR3 contains 12 residues. The CDR3 reads CASSPYTDTQYF. The CDR3 coding sequence is TGTGCCAGCTCACCCTACACAGATACGCAGTATTTT.

This clone was detected once. The chain is built from TRBV6-5 and TRBJ2-3, with D possibly TRBD1 on 6 matching bases. The germline V and J ends were trimmed by 2 bases and 9 bases, with 15 bases remaining between them. CDR1 MNHEY and CDR2 SVGAGI come from the germline V gene. The CDR3 sequence is 14 residues long. The CDR3 is CASSYLAEGQTQYF. The CDR3 region has the DNA TGTGCCAGCAGTTACCTCGCCGAGGGACAAACGCAGTATTTT.

This chain joins TRBV5-1 and TRBJ1-2, with D maybe TRBD1 (5 bases). V was trimmed by 3 bases and J by 5 bases, leaving 14 bases between them. Looked up from germline, CDR1 is SGHRS and CDR2 is YFSETQ. This CDR3 spans 14 amino acids. The CDR3 DNA follows: TGCGCCAGCAGCTCTGGGGGGAACCCATATGGCTACACCTTC. It specifies CASSSGGNPYGYTF.

DNA for the CDR3: TGTGCCAGCAGGGACGGACAGGCCGGTGACGAGCAGTACGTC. It specifies CASRDGQAGDEQYV. The chain links TRBV3-1 (or the pseudogene TRBV3-2) to TRBJ2-7; 7 nucleotides agree with TRBD1. The CDR3 loop spans 14 amino acids. Per germline, CDR1 LGHDT and CDR2 YNNKEL (reference sequence). V shed 6 bases, J shed 5 bases, and the junction held 10 bases outside the gene matches.

V is TRBV5-4 and J is TRBJ1-4; D ambiguous. The germline V gene has CDR1 SGHNT and CDR2 YYREEE (reference sequence). V was trimmed by 1 base and J by 0 bases, leaving 4 bases between them. This CDR3 has 14 amino acids. DNA for the CDR3: TGTGCCAGCAGCTTGCGCGCAACTAATGAAAAACTGTTTTTT. The encoded protein is CASSLRATNEKLFF.

The rearrangement uses TRBV5-1 and TRBJ2-3, with 9 nucleotides matching TRBD2. The junction had 6 bases not matched to a gene; V was cut back by 7 bases and J by 3 bases. CDR3 length: 14 amino acids. Germline V lookup: CDR1 SGHRS, CDR2 YFSETQ. Here the CDR3 DNA reads TGCGCCAGCTGGGCGGGAGGGCCAACAGATACGCAGTATTTT. Its protein product is CASWAGGPTDTQYF.

This clone showed up just a few times. V and J are TRBV7-8 and TRBJ1-2; no definite D call. This CDR3 has 16 amino acids. Trimming cost V 1 base and J 4 bases, with 16 bases left between them. CDR1 and CDR2 from the germline V gene are SGHVS and FQNEAQ. As DNA, the CDR3 is TGTGCCAGCAGCTTAGGGGGTGCGGGGTCTGGCTATGGCTACACCTTC. Amino acid sequence: CASSLGGAGSGYGYTF.

The rearrangement links TRBV7-9 to TRBJ2-1; 8 nucleotides align to TRBD2. V dropped 5 bases and J dropped 7; count of bases not matched to a gene: 13. The CDR3 runs to 16 residues. Germline CDR1 reads SEHNR; CDR2 reads FQNEAQ (reference sequence). The CDR3 protein is CASSPVVAGWANEQFF. The CDR3 region has the DNA TGTGCCAGCAGCCCCGTGGTAGCGGGATGGGCGAATGAGCAGTTCTTC.

The J gene is TRBJ2-1, the V gene TRBV20-1; TRBD2 agrees at 8 bases. Germline loops: CDR1 DFQATT, CDR2 SNEGSKA (reference sequence). This CDR3 has 16 amino acids. V trimming: 3 bases; J trimming: 2 bases; junction bases outside the gene matches: 9. In nucleotides, the CDR3 is TGCAGTGCTAGTGGGGCGCGGGAGGTCGCCTACAATGAGCAGTTCTTC. Amino acid sequence: CSASGAREVAYNEQFF.

This clone has a single count. The chain carries TRBV2 and TRBJ2-7; weak D call: TRBD2 (5 bases). The V gene lost 2 bases and the J gene lost 3 bases, with 8 bases spanning the gap. The germline gives CDR1 SNHLY, CDR2 FYNNEI. There are 13 residues in the CDR3. In DNA form, the CDR3 reads TGTGCCAGCAGTGAACAGCGGAACTACGAGCAGTACGTC. It encodes CASSEQRNYEQYV.

V is TRBV27 and J is TRBJ1-2, with a tentative D call TRBD1 (5 bases). Trimming left V 6 bases short and J 2 bases short, with 13 bases between. The CDR3 totals 14 residues. Germline loops: CDR1 MNHEY, CDR2 SMNVEV (reference sequence). The CDR3, as DNA: TGTGCCAGCAGCCGCAGGGCGGCAAACTATGGCTACACCTTC. Residues: CASSRRAANYGYTF.

The rearrangement links TRBV30 to TRBJ1-2, with D unresolved. This CDR3 contains 12 residues. CDR1 GTSNPN and CDR2 SVGIG come from the germline V gene (reference sequence). V was trimmed by 1 base and J by 6 bases, leaving 9 bases between them. CDR3 loop: CAWSELIHGYTF. The CDR3 coding sequence is TGTGCCTGGAGTGAACTTATCCATGGCTACACCTTC. Based on the CDR3 plus reference TRBV30 and TRBJ1-2, the full variable domain is SQTIHQWPATLVQPVGSPLSLECTVEGTSNPNLYWYRQAAGRGLQLLFYSVGIGQISSEVPQNLSASRPQDRQFILSSKKLLLSDSGFYLCAWSELIHGYTFGSGTRLTVV.

The chain has TRBV3-1 (or the pseudogene TRBV3-2) and TRBJ2-3; 9 bases line up with TRBD2. Germline assignment: CDR1 LGHDT and CDR2 YNNKEL (reference sequence). CDR3 size: 14 residues. Germline trimming cut 4 bases from V and 5 bases from J; bases unmatched to any gene: 4. This CDR3 is CASSPGTSRDTQYF. CDR3 coding DNA: TGTGCCAGCAGCCCGGGGACTAGCCGAGATACGCAGTATTTT.

The chain uses TRBV4-1 and TRBJ2-1; no clear D gene. The V and J ends lost 2 bases and 8 bases respectively, with 13 bases between them. Germline CDR1 reads MGHRA; CDR2 reads YSYEKL. CDR3 size: 14 residues. The CDR3 protein is CASSQNYIKDEQFF. The DNA of the CDR3 is TGCGCCAGCAGCCAAAACTATATTAAAGATGAGCAGTTCTTC.